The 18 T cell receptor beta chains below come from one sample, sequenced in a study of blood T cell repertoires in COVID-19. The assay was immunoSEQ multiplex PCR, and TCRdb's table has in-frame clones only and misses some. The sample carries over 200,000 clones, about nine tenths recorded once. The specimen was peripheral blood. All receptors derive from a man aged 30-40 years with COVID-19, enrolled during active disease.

CDR3 protein: CASSATREQYF. CDR3 DNA: TGTGCCAGCAGTGCCACACGAGAGCAGTACTTC. V and J are TRBV28 and TRBJ2-7; D is unresolved. V lost 5 bases to trimming and J lost 7 bases, with 9 bases between them. Germline assignment: CDR1 MDHEN and CDR2 SYDVKM. CDR3 length: 11 residues.

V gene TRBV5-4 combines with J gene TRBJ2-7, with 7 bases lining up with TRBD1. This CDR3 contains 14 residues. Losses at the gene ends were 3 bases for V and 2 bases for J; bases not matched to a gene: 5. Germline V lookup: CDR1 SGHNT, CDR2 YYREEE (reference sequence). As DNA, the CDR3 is TGTGCCAGCAGCTCCCGGGACAGTCCCTACGAGCAGTACTTC. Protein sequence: CASSSRDSPYEQYF.

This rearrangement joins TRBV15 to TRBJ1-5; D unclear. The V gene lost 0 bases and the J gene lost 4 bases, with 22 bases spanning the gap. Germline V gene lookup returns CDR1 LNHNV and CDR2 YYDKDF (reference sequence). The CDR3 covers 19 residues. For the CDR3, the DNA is TGTGCCACCAGCAGAGAGCGGACGGGGAATATTATAGCAAATCAGCCCCAGCATTTT. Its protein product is CATSRERTGNIIANQPQHF.

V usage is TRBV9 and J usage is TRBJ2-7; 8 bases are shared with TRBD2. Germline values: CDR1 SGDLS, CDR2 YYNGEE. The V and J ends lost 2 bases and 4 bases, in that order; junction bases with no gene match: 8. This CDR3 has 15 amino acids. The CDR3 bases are TGTGCCAGCAGCGTTACAGCGGGGGCAGGGTACGAGCAGTACTTC. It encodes CASSVTAGAGYEQYF.

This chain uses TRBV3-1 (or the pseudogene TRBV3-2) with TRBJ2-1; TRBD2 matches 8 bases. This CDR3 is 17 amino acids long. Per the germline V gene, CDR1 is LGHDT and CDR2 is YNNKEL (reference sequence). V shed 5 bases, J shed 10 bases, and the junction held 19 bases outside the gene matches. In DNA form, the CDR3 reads TGTGCCAGCAGCACCCAGGGGCGAGCGGGGGTGATTGGGGAGCAGTTCTTC. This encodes CASSTQGRAGVIGEQFF.

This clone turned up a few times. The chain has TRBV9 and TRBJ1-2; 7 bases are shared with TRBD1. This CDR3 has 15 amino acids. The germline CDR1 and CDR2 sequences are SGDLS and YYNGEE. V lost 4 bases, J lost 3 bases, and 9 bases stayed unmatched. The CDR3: CASSPKPDRDYGYTF. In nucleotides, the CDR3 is TGTGCCAGCAGCCCGAAACCCGACAGGGACTATGGCTACACCTTC.

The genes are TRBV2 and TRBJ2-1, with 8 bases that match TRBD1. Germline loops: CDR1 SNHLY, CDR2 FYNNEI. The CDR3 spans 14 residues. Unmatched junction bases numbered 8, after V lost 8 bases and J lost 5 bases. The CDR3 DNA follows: TGTGCCAGCTGGGGACAGGTAACCAACAATGAGCAGTTCTTC. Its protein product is CASWGQVTNNEQFF.

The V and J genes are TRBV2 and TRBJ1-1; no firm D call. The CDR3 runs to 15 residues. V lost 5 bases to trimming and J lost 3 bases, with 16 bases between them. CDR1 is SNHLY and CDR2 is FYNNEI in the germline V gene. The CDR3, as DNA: TGTGCCAGCAGTTATCCGACGGAGTGGGACACTGAAGCTTTCTTT. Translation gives CASSYPTEWDTEAFF.

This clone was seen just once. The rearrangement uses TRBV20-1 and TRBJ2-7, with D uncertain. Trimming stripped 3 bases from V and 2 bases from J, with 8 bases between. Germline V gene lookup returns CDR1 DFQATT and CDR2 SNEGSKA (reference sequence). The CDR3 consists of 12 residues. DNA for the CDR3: TGCAGTGCTAGTGGGTCTACCTACGAGCAGTACTTC. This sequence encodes CSASGSTYEQYF.

As DNA, the CDR3 is TGTGCCAGCAGCAAAACGACAGGGAGTGGCTACACCTTC. It yields the protein CASSKTTGSGYTF. This chain joins TRBV7-3 and TRBJ1-2; TRBD1 matches 7 bases. CDR1 is SGHTA and CDR2 is FQGTGA in the germline V gene. The CDR3 is made up of 13 amino acids. J was trimmed by 7 bases and V by 5 bases; bases with no gene match: 7.

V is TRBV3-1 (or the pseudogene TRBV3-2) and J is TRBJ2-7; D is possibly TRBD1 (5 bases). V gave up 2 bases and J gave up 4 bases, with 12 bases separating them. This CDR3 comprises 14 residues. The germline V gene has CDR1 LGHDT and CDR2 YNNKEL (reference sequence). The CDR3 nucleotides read TGTGCCAGCAGCCAACAGGGTTTGCAATACGAGCAGTACTTC. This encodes CASSQQGLQYEQYF.

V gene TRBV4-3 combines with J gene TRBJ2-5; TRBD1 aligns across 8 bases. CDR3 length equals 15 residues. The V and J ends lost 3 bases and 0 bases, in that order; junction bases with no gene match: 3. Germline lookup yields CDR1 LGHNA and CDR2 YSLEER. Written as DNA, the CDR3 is TGCGCCAGCAGCCAGCGACAGGGGTACCAAGAGACCCAGTACTTC. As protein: CASSQRQGYQETQYF.

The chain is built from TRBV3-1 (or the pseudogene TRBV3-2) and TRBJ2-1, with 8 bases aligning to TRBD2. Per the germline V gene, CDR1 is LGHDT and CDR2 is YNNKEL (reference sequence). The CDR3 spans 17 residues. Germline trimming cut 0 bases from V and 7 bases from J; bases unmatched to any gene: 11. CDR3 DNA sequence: TGTGCCAGCAGCCAAGATCCGGGACGGGAGGGCCAAAATGAGCAGTTCTTC. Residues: CASSQDPGREGQNEQFF.

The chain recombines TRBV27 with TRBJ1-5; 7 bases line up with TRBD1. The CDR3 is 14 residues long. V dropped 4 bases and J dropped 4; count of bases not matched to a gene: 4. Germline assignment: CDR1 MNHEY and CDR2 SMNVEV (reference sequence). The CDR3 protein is CASSSGQWNQPQHF. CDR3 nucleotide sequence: TGTGCCAGCAGTTCGGGACAGTGGAATCAGCCCCAGCATTTT.

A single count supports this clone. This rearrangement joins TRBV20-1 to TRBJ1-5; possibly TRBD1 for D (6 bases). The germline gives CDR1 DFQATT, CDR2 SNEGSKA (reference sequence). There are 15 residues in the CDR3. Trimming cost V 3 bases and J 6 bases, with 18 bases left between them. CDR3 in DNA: TGCAGTGCTAGTGGGTCCAGGGGCCGGGGTCAGCCCCAGCATTTT. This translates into CSASGSRGRGQPQHF.

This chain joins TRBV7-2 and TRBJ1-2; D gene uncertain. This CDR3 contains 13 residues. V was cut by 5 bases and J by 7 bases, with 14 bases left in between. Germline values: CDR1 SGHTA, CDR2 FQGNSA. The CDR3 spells CASSPGNDFGYTF. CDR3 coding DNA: TGTGCCAGCAGCCCCGGGAACGACTTTGGCTACACCTTC.

The CDR3 spells CASSPARPSGYREQYF. CDR3 DNA sequence: TGTGCCAGCAGCCCCGCCCGACCTAGCGGGTATCGCGAGCAGTACTTC. The V and J genes are TRBV7-2 and TRBJ2-7, with 8 bases fitting TRBD2. The CDR3 extends over 16 amino acids. From germline, CDR1 is SGHTA and CDR2 FQGNSA. J lost 6 bases, V lost 5 bases, and 15 bases had no gene match.

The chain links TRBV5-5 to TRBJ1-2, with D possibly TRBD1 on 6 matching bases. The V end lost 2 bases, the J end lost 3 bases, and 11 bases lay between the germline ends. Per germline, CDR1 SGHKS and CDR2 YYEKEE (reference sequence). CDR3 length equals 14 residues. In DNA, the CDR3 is TGTGCCAGCAGCTTTACTGCAGGGGACTATGGCTACACCTTC. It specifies CASSFTAGDYGYTF.